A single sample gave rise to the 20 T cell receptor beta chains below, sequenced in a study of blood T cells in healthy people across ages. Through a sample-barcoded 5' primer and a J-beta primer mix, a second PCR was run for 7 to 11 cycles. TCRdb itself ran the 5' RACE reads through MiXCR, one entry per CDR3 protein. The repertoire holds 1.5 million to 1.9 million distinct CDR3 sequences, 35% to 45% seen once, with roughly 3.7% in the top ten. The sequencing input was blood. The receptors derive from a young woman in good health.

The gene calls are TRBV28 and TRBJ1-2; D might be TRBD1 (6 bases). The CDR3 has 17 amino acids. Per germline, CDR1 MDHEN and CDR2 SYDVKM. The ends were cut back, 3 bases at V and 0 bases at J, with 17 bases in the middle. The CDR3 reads CASSLAGAPLSNYGYTF. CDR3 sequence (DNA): TGTGCCAGCAGTTTGGCGGGGGCCCCACTCTCTAACTATGGCTACACCTTC.

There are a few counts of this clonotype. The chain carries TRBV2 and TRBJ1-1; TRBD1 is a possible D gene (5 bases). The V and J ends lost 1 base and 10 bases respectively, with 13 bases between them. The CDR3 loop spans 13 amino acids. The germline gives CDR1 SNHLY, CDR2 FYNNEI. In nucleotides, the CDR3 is TGTGCCAGCAGTGAAGAAAGGGGATTGGGAGCTTTCTTT. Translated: CASSEERGLGAFF.

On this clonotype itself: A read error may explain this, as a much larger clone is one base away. CDR3 protein: CATYSDVTGGNEQFF. CDR3 nucleotide sequence: TGTGCCACCTATAGCGATGTGACAGGGGGAAATGAGCAGTTCTTC. The rearrangement uses TRBV27 and TRBJ2-1, with 9 bases matching TRBD1. CDR1 is MNHEY and CDR2 is SMNVEV in the germline V gene (reference sequence). J lost 7 bases, V lost 10 bases, and 14 bases had no gene match. The CDR3 extends over 15 amino acids.

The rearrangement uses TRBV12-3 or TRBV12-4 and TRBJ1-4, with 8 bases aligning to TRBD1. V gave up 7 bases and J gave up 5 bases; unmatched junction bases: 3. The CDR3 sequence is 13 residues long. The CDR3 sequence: CASTGQGNEKLFF. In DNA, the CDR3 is TGTGCCAGCACAGGACAGGGAAATGAAAAACTGTTTTTT.

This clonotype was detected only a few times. CDR3 nucleotide sequence: TGCAGCGTTGGGTCCGGGAGCCAAGAGACCCAGTACTTC. Translation gives CSVGSGSQETQYF. J is TRBJ2-5 and V is TRBV29-1; possibly TRBD2 for D (6 bases). Per germline, CDR1 SQVTM and CDR2 ANQGSEA. V was trimmed by 4 bases and J by 1 base, leaving 10 bases between them. The CDR3 is 13 residues long.

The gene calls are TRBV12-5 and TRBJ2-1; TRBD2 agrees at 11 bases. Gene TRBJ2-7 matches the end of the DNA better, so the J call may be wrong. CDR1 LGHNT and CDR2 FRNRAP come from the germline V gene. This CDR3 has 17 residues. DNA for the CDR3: TGTGCTAGTGGTTCCACCCCTAGCGGGAGGCCCTACAATGAGCAGTACTTC. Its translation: CASGSTPSGRPYNEQYF.

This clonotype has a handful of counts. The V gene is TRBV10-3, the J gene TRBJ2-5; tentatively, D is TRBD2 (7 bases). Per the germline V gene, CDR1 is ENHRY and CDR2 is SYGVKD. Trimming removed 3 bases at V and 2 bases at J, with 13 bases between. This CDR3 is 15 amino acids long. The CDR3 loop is CAISERGALQETQYF. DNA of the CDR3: TGTGCCATCAGTGAACGGGGGGCGCTTCAAGAGACCCAGTACTTC.

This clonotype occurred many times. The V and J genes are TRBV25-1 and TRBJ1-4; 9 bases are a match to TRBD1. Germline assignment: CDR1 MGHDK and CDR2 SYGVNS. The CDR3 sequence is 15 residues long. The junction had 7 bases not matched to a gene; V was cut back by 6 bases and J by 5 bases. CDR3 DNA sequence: TGTGCCAGCAGAGCCGGGACAGGGACGAATGAAAAACTGTTTTTT. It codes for CASRAGTGTNEKLFF.

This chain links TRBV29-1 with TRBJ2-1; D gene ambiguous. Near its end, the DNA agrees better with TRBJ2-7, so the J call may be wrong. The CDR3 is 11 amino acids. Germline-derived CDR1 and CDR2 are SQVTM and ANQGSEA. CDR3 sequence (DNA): TGCAGCGTTTCGGACCATTACGAGCAGTACTTC. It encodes CSVSDHYEQYF.

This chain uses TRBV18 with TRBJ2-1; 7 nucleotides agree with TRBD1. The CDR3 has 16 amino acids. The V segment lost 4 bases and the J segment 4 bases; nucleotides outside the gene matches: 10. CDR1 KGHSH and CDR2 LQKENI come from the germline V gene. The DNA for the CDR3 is TGTGCCAGCTCACTAAATACAGGGGCCCTTTACAATGAGCAGTTCTTC. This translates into CASSLNTGALYNEQFF.

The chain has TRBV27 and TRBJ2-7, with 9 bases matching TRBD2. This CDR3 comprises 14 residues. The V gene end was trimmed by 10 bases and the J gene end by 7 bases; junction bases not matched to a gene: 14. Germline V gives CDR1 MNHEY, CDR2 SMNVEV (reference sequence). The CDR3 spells CATMTSGDYNEQYF. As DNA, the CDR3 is TGTGCCACAATGACTAGCGGCGACTACAATGAGCAGTACTTC.

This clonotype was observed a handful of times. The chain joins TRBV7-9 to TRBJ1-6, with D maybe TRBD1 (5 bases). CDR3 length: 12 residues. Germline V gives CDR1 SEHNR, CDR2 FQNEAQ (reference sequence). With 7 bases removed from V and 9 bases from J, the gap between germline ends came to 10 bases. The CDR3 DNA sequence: TGTGCCAGCACAACCAGGGTTTCACCCCTCCACTTT. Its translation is CASTTRVSPLHF.

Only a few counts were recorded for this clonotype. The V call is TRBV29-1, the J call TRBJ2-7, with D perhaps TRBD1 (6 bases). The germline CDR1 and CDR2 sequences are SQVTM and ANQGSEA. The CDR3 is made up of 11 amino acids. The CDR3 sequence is CTIRTAGEQYF. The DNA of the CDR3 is TGCACCATACGGACAGCTGGCGAGCAGTACTTC.

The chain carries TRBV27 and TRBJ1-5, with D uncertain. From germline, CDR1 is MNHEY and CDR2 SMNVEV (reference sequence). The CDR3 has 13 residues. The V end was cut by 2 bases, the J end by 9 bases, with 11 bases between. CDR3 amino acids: CASSLSGDGPQHF. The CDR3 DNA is TGTGCCAGCAGTTTAAGTGGGGATGGGCCCCAGCATTTT.

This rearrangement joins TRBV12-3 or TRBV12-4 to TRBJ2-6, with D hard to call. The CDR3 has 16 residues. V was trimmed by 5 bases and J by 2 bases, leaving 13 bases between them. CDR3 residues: CASSATGSAGANVLTF. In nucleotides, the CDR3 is TGTGCCAGCAGTGCGACGGGTTCGGCTGGGGCCAACGTCCTGACTTTC.

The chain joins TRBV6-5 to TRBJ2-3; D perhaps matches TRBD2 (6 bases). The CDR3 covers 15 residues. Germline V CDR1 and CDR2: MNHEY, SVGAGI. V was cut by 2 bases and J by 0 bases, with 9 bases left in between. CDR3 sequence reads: CASSYGAGSTDTQYF. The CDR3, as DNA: TGTGCCAGCAGTTACGGTGCGGGGAGCACAGATACGCAGTATTTT.

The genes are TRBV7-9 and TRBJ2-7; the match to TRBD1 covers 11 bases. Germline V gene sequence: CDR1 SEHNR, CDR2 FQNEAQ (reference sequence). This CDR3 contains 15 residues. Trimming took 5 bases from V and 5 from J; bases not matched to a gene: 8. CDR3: CASSARDRGWHEQYF. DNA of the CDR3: TGTGCCAGCAGCGCCAGGGACAGGGGGTGGCACGAGCAGTACTTC.

In DNA form, the CDR3 reads TGCAGCGTCAGCAGGGCCCTGGGGTACGAGCAGTACTTC. Its protein is CSVSRALGYEQYF. V usage is TRBV29-1 and J usage is TRBJ2-7, with D perhaps TRBD1 (5 bases). Germline-derived CDR1 and CDR2 are SQVTM and ANQGSEA. The CDR3 consists of 13 residues. Trimming took 6 bases from V and 4 from J, leaving 16 bases between them.

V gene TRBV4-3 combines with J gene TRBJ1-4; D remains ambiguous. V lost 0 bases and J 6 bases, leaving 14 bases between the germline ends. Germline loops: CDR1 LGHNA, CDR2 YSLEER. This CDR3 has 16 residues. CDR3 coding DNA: TGCGCCAGCAGCCAAGATCTCAATCAGCGACATGAAAAACTGTTTTTT. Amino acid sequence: CASSQDLNQRHEKLFF.

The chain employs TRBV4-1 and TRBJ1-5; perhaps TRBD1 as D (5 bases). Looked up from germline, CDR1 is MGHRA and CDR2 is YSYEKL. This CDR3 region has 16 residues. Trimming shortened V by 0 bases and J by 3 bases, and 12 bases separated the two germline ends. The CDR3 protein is CASSQDTQGLNQPQHF. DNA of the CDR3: TGCGCCAGCAGCCAAGATACGCAGGGCCTCAATCAGCCCCAGCATTTT.